The entry below gives a single T cell receptor (beta chain) sequence along with its context. Its antigen remains undetermined. No base quality values were provided; no much bigger clone lies one nucleotide off. Trimming removed 5 bases from V and 2 bases from J, leaving 16 bases between the germline ends. Looking up the germline V gene (reference sequence) yields CDR1 PRHDT and CDR2 FYEKMQ. The CDR3 runs 15 residues from the cysteine to the phenylalanine. Only CDR3 DNA remains: 45 bases, in frame from the first base. This entry comes from a study of beta chain features in type 1 diabetes (dated by TCRdb to the late 2010s). With regard to the full study: Mean age, gender distribution, total cell number and subset yield did not differ between patients and healthy donors. Regulatory and stem cell-like memory subsets were obtained from only 8 patients and about eight healthy donors, while naive and central memory subsets were obtained from all 28 donors. In the study, TCRB repertoires of sorted circulating CD4+ T cell subsets from recently diagnosed type 1 diabetes patients were compared with those of matched healthy donors. A total of over 90,000,000 sorted cells were examined across all samples, and a strong correlation was observed between cell number per subset and RNA yield.

Each donor gave one peripheral blood draw, roughly 0.12 L on average, collected into heparinised tubes. A BD FACSAria II was used to sort naive, central memory, regulatory and stem cell-like memory CD4+ T cells with a panel that included CD45RO, CCR7, CD25, CD127, CD95 and CD27. A purity above 98% was achieved for all sorted populations. PBMCs were isolated immediately by Lymphoprep density gradient centrifugation and stained directly without culture. To minimize batch effects, samples were stained and sorted in pairs, one healthy donor with one patient per experiment. All of the isolated RNA was reverse transcribed with the High Capacity cDNA Reverse Transcription Kit, so expressed TCRB transcripts were sequenced. Deep immunoSEQ sequencing was applied to naive, central memory and regulatory T cell samples, giving an average of around 3.8 million total reads per sample. Sorted cells were lysed in RLT buffer, and RNA was extracted using DNase-treated RNeasy Micro or Mini kits according to cell number. To prevent cross-contamination, every cell subset was processed on its own, while patient and healthy donor samples were processed together. The immunoSEQ multiplex PCR was used to amplify TCRB sequences from cDNA, generating 87-bp fragments that spanned the CDR3 region. Sequencing of the amplicons was done on the Illumina HiSeq platform. For the original study's pipeline: Synthetic template baselines were used to correct PCR bias computationally, reads within Hamming distance 2 were collapsed together, and singletons that could not be merged were discarded. By aligning reads against IMGT, V, D and J genes, CDR3 length, and insertions or deletions at six rearrangement sites were assigned. Within each subset, clonotype counts were normalized to sorted cell number, after which true diversity and Gini coefficients were computed with the tcR R package. Repertoire sharing was quantified using the overlap coefficient calculated on TCRB nucleotide sequences. Out-of-frame TCRB sequences from naive cells were analyzed as a proxy for the pre-selection repertoire. The table comes from immuneACCESS by way of TCRdb, which keeps in-frame sequences with V and J called. Part of the clones is missing from these tables; in studies checked, under half for an unresolved V gene and the rest for unknown reasons. V and J calls and clone size are copied from that table; D and trimming were computed from the DNA. This sample comprises roughly 700,000 clones, 10% to 15% of them detected only once. In total, the top ten clones hold 0.02% to 0.025% of the sample.

The paper as a whole reports these results and caveats: Naive, central memory and regulatory TCRB repertoires appeared more similar among patients than among healthy donors. PCR may preferentially amplify shorter templates, but because patient and control samples were amplified and corrected together, any resulting skew would affect both groups equally. Fewer insertions and more nucleotide deletions at VDJ recombination sites were observed in patients with type 1 diabetes, implying thymic rearrangement abnormalities. A moderate but significant shortening of TCRB CDR3 length was observed in type 1 diabetes patients in all four CD4+ subsets. Only small numbers of individuals were included in the HLA sub-analyses, which left unresolved whether HLA type had any influence on TCRB rearrangement. Because cDNA was sequenced instead of genomic DNA, highly expressing activated cells could be over-represented, though the groups showed no difference in activation or CD3 levels.

Specimen: naive CD4+ T cells from blood. According to the study, the label for this sample's cell subset or site signals: true naive CD4+ T cells. The chain is assembled from TRBV13 and TRBJ2-7; perhaps TRBD1 is the D gene, with 6 bases matching. This clonotype was obtained from a young man with type 1 diabetes. The nucleotide sequence is given as TGTGCCAGCAGCCCTCAAGGAACAGGGACCTACGAGCAGTACTTC. Its protein reads: CASSPQGTGTYEQYF. Reference TRBV13 and TRBJ2-7 genes cover what lies past the CDR3, so the full variable domain is AAGVIQSPRHLIKEKRETATLKCYPIPRHDTVYWYQQGPGQDPQFLISFYEKMQSDKGSIPDRFSAQQFSDYHSELNMSSLELGDSALYFCASSPQGTGTYEQYFGPGTRLTVT.